Listed here is a single T cell receptor (beta chain). Its antigen is as yet unknown. The data stem from a study of T-cell memory formation after mild COVID-19. TCRdb re-called the 5' RACE reads with MiXCR, one entry per CDR3 protein. The table shows roughly 130,000 distinct CDR3 sequences, with roughly 6% occurring only once. Study findings and constraints: Contracting clones, day 15 to 85, had balanced CD4/CD8, and later expanders favored CD4+.

CDR1 and CDR2 from the germline V gene are SGHTA and FQGNSA. The CDR3 runs 17 residues. V shed 0 bases and J shed 0 bases, with 9 bases lying between them. The chain links TRBV7-2 to TRBJ2-6; no reliable D call. Sequences were obtained from PBMCs or a T cell subset sorted from them (not recorded which). This receptor was identified in an adult woman who had mild COVID-19 (a few samples of this study predate the infection). Cell type and time point are not known. Here the CDR3 reads CASSLAPQTSGANVLTF. CDR3 DNA sequence: TGTGCCAGCAGCTTAGCGCCCCAGACCTCTGGGGCCAACGTCCTGACTTTC.